What follows are 18 T cell receptor beta chains derived from one specimen sequenced in a study of T cell changes during pregnancy in multiple sclerosis. Sequencing used immunoSEQ multiplex PCR; TCRdb keeps in-frame clones, though not all of them. The table shows about 86,000 clones, with roughly 90% occurring only once. The sequencing here drew on peripheral blood, taken in the first trimester of pregnancy. These receptor sequences come from a female donor in good health, enrolled as a control in a pregnancy study.

The chain is built from TRBV28 and TRBJ2-2; D is possibly TRBD1 or TRBD2 (6 bases each). Looked up from germline, CDR1 is MDHEN and CDR2 is SYDVKM. The length of the CDR3 is 13 residues. Trimming pared 6 bases from V and 5 bases from J, leaving 10 bases between. This CDR3 reads CASSLGGTGELFF. The CDR3 DNA reads TGTGCCAGCAGCTTAGGGGGGACCGGGGAGCTGTTTTTT.

The rearrangement joins TRBV4-2 to TRBJ1-5; TRBD1 is a possible D gene (5 bases). Trimming removed 4 bases at V and 0 bases at J, with 13 bases between. The CDR3 sequence is 16 residues long. Germline assignment: CDR1 LGHNA and CDR2 YNFKEQ. CDR3 sequence (DNA): TGTGCCAGCAGCCCGACAGCGAGTTATAGCAATCAGCCCCAGCATTTT. Amino acids: CASSPTASYSNQPQHF.

This chain links TRBV7-9 with TRBJ2-1, with 16 bases aligning to TRBD2. V dropped 5 bases and J dropped 1; count of bases not matched to a gene: 8. The CDR3 consists of 19 residues. Germline assignment: CDR1 SEHNR and CDR2 FQNEAQ (reference sequence). Here the CDR3 reads CASSPLGLAGGQSYNEQFF. The CDR3 DNA sequence: TGTGCCAGCAGCCCACTGGGACTAGCGGGGGGGCAATCCTACAATGAGCAGTTCTTC.

The V call is TRBV29-1, the J call TRBJ2-5, with 9 bases fitting TRBD2. This CDR3 spans 13 amino acids. Germline-derived CDR1 and CDR2 are SQVTM and ANQGSEA. The ends lost 3 bases at V and 5 bases at J; junction bases unmatched: 4. The CDR3 DNA sequence: TGCAGCGTTGATCGGCTAGCGGGGGAGACCCAGTACTTC. Translation gives CSVDRLAGETQYF.

The chain employs TRBV15 and TRBJ1-2; D remains ambiguous. This CDR3 has 14 amino acids. V lost 2 bases to trimming and J lost 4 bases, with 11 bases between them. The germline V gene has CDR1 LNHNV and CDR2 YYDKDF (reference sequence). The CDR3 sequence: CATSRQSASYGYTF. The CDR3 nucleotides read TGTGCCACCAGCAGACAATCTGCGAGCTATGGCTACACCTTC.

V gene TRBV7-2 combines with J gene TRBJ1-2; D may be TRBD1 (5 bases). The V and J ends lost 6 bases and 0 bases respectively, with 11 bases between them. The CDR3 length is 14 residues. The germline V gene encodes CDR1 SGHTA and CDR2 FQGNSA. CDR3 nucleotide sequence: TGTGCCAGCAGTCCGGGGGTACCTAACTATGGCTACACCTTC. This sequence encodes CASSPGVPNYGYTF.

The chain employs TRBV5-8 and TRBJ2-1; 9 positions match TRBD1. This CDR3 is 19 amino acids long. Per the germline V gene, CDR1 is SGHTS and CDR2 is YDEGEE. With 1 base clipped from V and 0 bases from J, the junction kept 11 bases outside the gene matches. The CDR3 DNA reads as TGTGCCAGCAGCTTGCGTGGGACAGGGCCCCTCAGCTCCTACAATGAGCAGTTCTTC. It translates to CASSLRGTGPLSSYNEQFF.

The V and J genes are TRBV4-1 and TRBJ1-1; D not certain. The V end lost 7 bases, the J end lost 1 base, and 16 bases lay between the germline ends. The CDR3 is 15 amino acids. CDR1 is MGHRA and CDR2 is YSYEKL in the germline V gene. CDR3 nucleotides: TGCGCCAGCACCACCTTCCCTCGGGAGAACACTGAAGCTTTCTTT. As protein: CASTTFPRENTEAFF.

The chain has TRBV11-3 and TRBJ2-2, with 7 bases identical to TRBD1. CDR3 length: 16 amino acids. Trimming removed 5 bases from V and 0 bases from J; junction bases left unmatched: 6. The germline CDR1 and CDR2 sequences are SGHNT and YENEEA. The CDR3 DNA is TGTGCCAGCAGCCGAAGACAGGGAGCGAACACCGGGGAGCTGTTTTTT. As protein: CASSRRQGANTGELFF.

The rearrangement links TRBV7-2 to TRBJ2-5; D possibly corresponds to TRBD1 (6 bases). The CDR3 runs 17 residues. Trimming removed 2 bases from V and 0 bases from J, with 16 bases in between. Germline CDR1 SGHTA, CDR2 FQGNSA. The CDR3 spells CASSLNIAGAHQETQYF. The CDR3 nucleotides read TGTGCCAGCAGCTTAAACATTGCAGGGGCCCACCAAGAGACCCAGTACTTC.

V is TRBV18 and J is TRBJ1-5; TRBD1 aligns across 8 bases. The CDR3 runs to 14 residues. Germline assignment: CDR1 KGHSH and CDR2 LQKENI. V shed 5 bases and J 7 bases; nucleotides not matched to a gene: 7. The CDR3 is CASSETGAGQPQHF. For the CDR3, the DNA is TGTGCCAGCTCAGAGACAGGGGCGGGCCAGCCCCAGCATTTT.

The rearrangement uses TRBV2 and TRBJ1-1, with no clear D. V lost 6 bases and J lost 5, with 13 bases in between. In germline, CDR1 is SNHLY, CDR2 FYNNEI. There are 13 residues in the CDR3. CDR3 sequence: CASSRLRGTEAFF. The CDR3 DNA reads TGTGCCAGCAGCCGACTGAGAGGGACTGAAGCTTTCTTT.

V gene TRBV2 combines with J gene TRBJ1-1; D ambiguous. Trimming cost V 7 bases and J 7 bases, with 16 bases left between them. The CDR3 runs to 13 residues. CDR1 and CDR2 from the germline V gene are SNHLY and FYNNEI. The CDR3 coding sequence is TGTGCCAGCACCGAGCTCGGGGTTCGTGAAGCTTTCTTT. As protein: CASTELGVREAFF.

V is TRBV6-4 and J is TRBJ2-1; tentative D call: TRBD2 (6 bases). Germline CDR1 and CDR2: MRHNA and SNTAGT. Trimming shortened V by 5 bases and J by 0 bases, and 11 bases separated the two germline ends. The CDR3 has 15 residues. This CDR3 is CASSSSVSSYNEQFF. DNA of the CDR3: TGTGCCAGCAGTTCTAGCGTGAGCTCCTACAATGAGCAGTTCTTC.

The CDR3 sequence is CAWRGEDTEAFF. The DNA of the CDR3 is TGTGCCTGGAGGGGGGAGGACACTGAAGCTTTCTTT. The chain has TRBV30 and TRBJ1-1; perhaps TRBD1 as D (5 bases). The CDR3 is 12 residues long. Per germline, CDR1 GTSNPN and CDR2 SVGIG (reference sequence). Trimming took 3 bases from V and 3 from J, leaving 8 bases between them.

The chain carries TRBV27 and TRBJ2-7; 7 nucleotides align to TRBD1. Per the germline V gene, CDR1 is MNHEY and CDR2 is SMNVEV (reference sequence). The CDR3 has 15 amino acids. Trimming took 6 bases from V and 1 from J; bases not matched to a gene: 9. Here the CDR3 reads CASRRPGQKSYEQYF. The CDR3 nucleotides are TGTGCCAGCAGACGACCGGGACAGAAATCCTACGAGCAGTACTTC.

The rearrangement links TRBV25-1 to TRBJ2-7, with D possibly matching TRBD1 (6 bases). V gave up 8 bases and J gave up 7 bases, with 12 bases separating them. The CDR3 totals 11 residues. Germline CDR1 reads MGHDK; CDR2 reads SYGVNS. CDR3 DNA: TGTGCCAGCCGACAGGTAGGGGAGCAGTACTTC. It is translated as CASRQVGEQYF.

This chain connects TRBV2 to TRBJ2-3; the D gene is possibly TRBD2 (5 bases). The V end lost 3 bases, the J end lost 5 bases, and 12 bases lay between the germline ends. CDR3 length: 14 amino acids. The germline CDR1 and CDR2 sequences are SNHLY and FYNNEI. The CDR3 is CASSERPRGDTQYF. The CDR3 DNA follows: TGTGCCAGCAGTGAGCGTCCCCGGGGAGATACGCAGTATTTT.